The following is a T cell receptor (beta chain) sequence with its context. Its antigen is unknown. TCRdb names Illumina HiSeq 2000 as the instrument used. The TCR beta cDNA libraries were made using 5'RACE template switching, a step that added both a universal primer site and unique molecular identifiers. Priming for cDNA synthesis came from the TCR beta constant segment, and two successive PCR amplification steps followed. As for the original processing: MIGEC handled demultiplexing of the reads and grouping by UMI, while MiTCR was used to assemble and quantify clonotypes. To exclude erroneous sequences, only TCR cDNA sequences supported by at least two reads were retained. The tcR package was used for downstream repertoire analysis, and clonotypes were matched between fractions using CDR3 nucleotide sequence together with V segment. VDJmatch was used to annotate antigen specificity against VDJdb, with one amino acid substitution in CDR3 permitted. TCRdb reanalyzed the reads, keeping one entry per CDR3 protein sequence and omitting DNA. The V and J calls reflect TCRdb's pipeline rather than the authors' work. The sample table gives 300,000 to 500,000 distinct CDR3 sequences. Jointly, the top ten make up approximately 11% of the sample.

The data stem from a study of T cells expressing NK-cell markers (dated by TCRdb to between 2020 and 2021). Some background on the complete study: Fewer than ten donors provided sorted CD3+CD56+NKG2C+, CD3+CD56+NKG2C- and CD3+CD56-NKG2C+ T-cell subsets, whose TCR beta-chain repertoires were profiled. Seven of the eight sequenced donors were HCMV-seropositive and one was HCMV-seronegative. The study sequenced eight donors, all healthy volunteers chosen at random: three men and five women. The libraries were sequenced on Illumina HiSeq 2000/2500, MiSeq or NextSeq, producing 2 x 150 bp reads. Beyond this particular receptor, the publication reports: Those dominant clonotypes were again the most abundant among CD3+CD56-NKG2C+ cells in a handful of donors, at roughly 25-65%. It remained unclear whether the expanded NKG2C-expressing T cell clones were specific for HCMV antigens. In six donors, the dominant CD3+CD56+NKG2C+ clonotypes ranked among the top 10 CD8+ clonotypes, making up 1.0-7.0% of CD8+ T cells.

To determine HCMV serostatus, a commercial ELISA kit was used to detect HCMV-specific IgG in serum. Peripheral blood mononuclear cells were isolated from blood by Ficoll density gradient centrifugation. The clonotype originates from a woman aged 45-60 years in good health. Donor details come from another sample of the same person, matched by shared clones. Material for sequencing was blood T cells: a sorted CD56 or NKG2C T cell subset, CD4+ or CD8+ T cells, or bulk PBMC T cells (not recorded which).

The CDR3 region: CASQTGTSRTDTQYF. The rearranged segments are TRBV2 and TRBJ2-3; TCRdb indicates TRBD2, and absent DNA this call remains unverified. From the cysteine up to the phenylalanine, the CDR3 has a length of 15 residues. The protein alone is recorded here. Via the germline V gene, CDR1 is SNHLY and CDR2 FYNNEI.